What follows is one TCR beta chain and its context. The TCR beta library used iRepertoire HTBI primers with Arm-PCR amplification of CDR3. MiXCR, run by TCRdb on the multiplex PCR reads, gives a single entry per CDR3 protein. The repertoire consists of around 510,000 distinct CDR3 sequences, with about 20% occurring once and the leading ten covering roughly 8%. CDR1 and CDR2 from the germline V gene are MDHEN and SYDVKM. The V end lost 6 bases, the J end lost 1 base, and 22 bases lay between the germline ends. This CDR3 contains 17 residues. These data belong to a study of regulatory T cells in long-lasting Graves disease. The time point denotes: persistent/refractory GD, antithyroid drugs over 5 years with positive TRAb. The TCR library used RNA extracted from PBMCs.

The sequencing here drew on peripheral blood mononuclear cells (PBMCs), taken when the disease was refractory, from a patient treated with antithyroid drugs. This TCR was recovered from a female donor with Graves disease. The rearrangement links TRBV28 to TRBJ2-7; D is possibly TRBD1 or TRBD2 (7 bases each). CDR3 in amino acids: CASRYPGGGGRSYEQYF. CDR3 DNA: TGTGCCAGCAGATACCCGGGGGGAGGGGGCCGTTCCTACGAGCAGTACTTC.